Listed here are 27 T cell receptor beta chains from one sample, sequenced in a study of T cell repertoires in cytomegalovirus infection. Via MiXCR, TCRdb re-called the reads, giving one row per CDR3 protein. Among roughly 720,000 distinct CDR3 sequences listed, 35% to 45% were seen once. Specimen: PBMCs. These receptor sequences come from a human donor in good health (CMV status not recorded). Some clones in this sample may be carry-over from other donors' samples.

This clonotype appeared many times. The rearrangement joins TRBV12-3 or TRBV12-4 to TRBJ1-6, with 8 bases that match TRBD1. V was clipped by 6 bases and J by 5 bases; unmatched bases: 3. CDR3 length: 14 residues. This chain's CDR3 is CASSVTGDNSPLHF. The CDR3 nucleotides read TGTGCCAGCAGCGTGACAGGGGATAATTCACCCCTCCACTTT.

The rearrangement links TRBV6-1 to TRBJ2-1; TRBD2 matches 7 bases. J was trimmed by 7 bases and V by 5 bases; bases with no gene match: 11. Germline V gene lookup returns CDR1 MNHNS and CDR2 SASEGT. The CDR3 has 15 amino acids. CDR3 amino acids: CASSLLTGGRNEQFF. For the CDR3, the DNA is TGTGCCAGCAGTTTATTGACGGGGGGTCGAAATGAGCAGTTCTTC.

This rearrangement joins TRBV7-2 to TRBJ2-1; 7 bases align to TRBD1. Germline trimming cut 4 bases from V and 12 bases from J; bases unmatched to any gene: 3. Germline CDR1 SGHTA, CDR2 FQGNSA. The length of the CDR3 is 11 residues. CDR3 coding DNA: TGTGCCAGCAGCTGGGACAGACCGCAGTTCTTC. As protein: CASSWDRPQFF.

The gene calls are TRBV6-5 and TRBJ1-1; D gene unclear. In germline, CDR1 is MNHEY, CDR2 SVGAGI. The V and J ends lost 2 bases and 1 base respectively, with 17 bases between them. The CDR3 is 17 amino acids. Written as DNA, the CDR3 is TGTGCCAGCAGTTACCCCGATGAGGAGGACCCGAACACTGAAGCTTTCTTT. It yields the protein CASSYPDEEDPNTEAFF.

The genes are TRBV5-1 and TRBJ1-6, with D perhaps TRBD1 (6 bases). V was pared by 4 bases and J by 7 bases, with 15 bases between. This CDR3 comprises 15 residues. Germline V gene data show CDR1 as SGHRS and CDR2 as YFSETQ. The CDR3: CASSARQVGNSPLHF. The DNA for the CDR3 is TGCGCCAGCAGCGCCCGACAGGTGGGCAATTCACCCCTCCACTTT. The full variable domain, completed using reference TRBV5-1 and TRBJ1-6, is KAGVTQTPRYLIKTRGQQVTLSCSPISGHRSVSWYQQTPGQGLQFLFEYFSETQRNKGNFPGRFSGRQFSNSRSEMNVSTLELGDSALYLCASSARQVGNSPLHFGNGTRLTVT.

This clonotype was seen more than once but under ten times. The chain uses TRBV19 and TRBJ1-1, with D possibly being TRBD1 (6 bases). The CDR3 is made up of 14 amino acids. V lost 7 bases to trimming and J lost 6 bases, with 18 bases between them. The germline CDR1 and CDR2 sequences are LNHDA and SQIVND (reference sequence). The CDR3 loop reads CASKTGNTGAEAFF. CDR3 nucleotides: TGTGCCAGTAAAACAGGGAATACAGGCGCTGAAGCTTTCTTT.

The V and J genes are TRBV10-3 and TRBJ1-5; D is undetermined. Germline CDR1 reads ENHRY; CDR2 reads SYGVKD. Deletions cut 3 bases from V and 1 base from J, with 10 bases between. CDR3 length: 15 residues. This chain's CDR3 is CAISDAGKSNQPQHF. The CDR3 coding sequence is TGTGCCATCAGTGATGCCGGGAAGAGCAATCAGCCCCAGCATTTT.

The V call is TRBV15, the J call TRBJ2-4, with D hard to call. Looked up from germline, CDR1 is LNHNV and CDR2 is YYDKDF (reference sequence). This CDR3 has 15 amino acids. V was cut by 0 bases and J by 2 bases, with 8 bases left in between. As DNA, the CDR3 is TGTGCCACCAGCAGAGATCACGGGTCCAAAAACATTCAGTACTTC. Translating gives CATSRDHGSKNIQYF.

CDR3 loop: CASSLDPYPSGPQHF. The CDR3 DNA reads TGTGCCAGCAGCTTAGACCCTTACCCCTCGGGGCCCCAGCATTTT. The chain is built from TRBV7-2 and TRBJ1-5; D is uncertain. Germline V lookup: CDR1 SGHTA, CDR2 FQGNSA. V lost 1 base to trimming and J lost 9 bases, with 16 bases between them. This CDR3 spans 15 amino acids.

The chain uses TRBV7-2 and TRBJ1-4; the match to TRBD1 covers 7 bases. Germline V CDR1 and CDR2: SGHTA, FQGNSA. The CDR3 sequence is 13 residues long. Trimming took 9 bases from V and 6 from J; bases not matched to a gene: 7. The CDR3 DNA is TGTGCCAGTCAGACAGGGAGATATGAAAAACTGTTTTTT. Translating gives CASQTGRYEKLFF.

The rearrangement uses TRBV2 and TRBJ2-3; the match to TRBD2 covers 8 bases. CDR1 is SNHLY and CDR2 is FYNNEI in the germline V gene. The CDR3 has 13 residues. Trimming at V came to 7 bases and at J to 1 base, leaving 1 base not matched to a gene. The CDR3 DNA reads as TGTGCCAGCAAAGCGGGGGGCACAGATACGCAGTATTTT. This encodes CASKAGGTDTQYF.

The chain recombines TRBV5-6 with TRBJ1-1, with a weak D call TRBD1 (5 bases). Trimming removed 0 bases at V and 2 bases at J, with 14 bases between. Germline CDR1 SGHDT, CDR2 YYEEEE. This CDR3 comprises 16 residues. CDR3: CASSLVPGRRNTEAFF. The CDR3 DNA reads TGTGCCAGCAGCTTGGTTCCGGGACGGAGAAACACTGAAGCTTTCTTT. The whole variable domain, remainder taken from reference TRBV5-6 and TRBJ1-1, is DAGVTQSPTHLIKTRGQQVTLRCSPKSGHDTVSWYQQALGQGPQFIFQYYEEEERQRGNFPDRFSGHQFPNYSSELNVNALLLGDSALYLCASSLVPGRRNTEAFFGQGTRLTVV.

This clonotype was counted a few times. The rearrangement joins TRBV19 to TRBJ1-5; D is perhaps TRBD1 (5 bases). Germline CDR1 reads LNHDA; CDR2 reads SQIVND (reference sequence). V gave up 1 base and J gave up 2 bases, with 9 bases separating them. CDR3 size: 15 residues. In DNA, the CDR3 is TGTGCCAGTAGTATAGTGACAGAGCGCAATCAGCCCCAGCATTTT. Translated: CASSIVTERNQPQHF.

The CDR3 sequence: CASSIDPGWSLTSPLHF. Here the CDR3 DNA reads TGTGCCAGTAGTATAGATCCTGGTTGGAGTCTTACTTCACCCCTCCACTTT. The V and J genes are TRBV19 and TRBJ1-6; D remains unclear. This CDR3 has 17 amino acids. The V gene's germline CDR1 is LNHDA and CDR2 SQIVND (reference sequence). The germline V and J ends were trimmed by 0 bases and 9 bases, with 18 bases remaining between them.

This clonotype was counted at least ten times. The chain couples TRBV7-9 to TRBJ1-1; no clear D gene. The CDR3 is made up of 12 amino acids. The V end was cut by 2 bases, the J end by 8 bases, with 9 bases between. CDR1 and CDR2 from the germline V gene are SEHNR and FQNEAQ (reference sequence). The CDR3 nucleotides are TGTGCCAGCAGCTTAATCCCAGAAGAAGCTTTCTTT. Translation gives CASSLIPEEAFF. The full variable domain, rest sourced from reference TRBV7-9 and TRBJ1-1, is DTGVSQNPRHKITKRGQNVTFRCDPISEHNRLYWYRQTLGQGPEFLTYFQNEAQLEKSRLLSDRFSAERPKGSFSTLEIQRTEQGDSAMYLCASSLIPEEAFFGQGTRLTVV.

The chain couples TRBV15 to TRBJ2-2; weak D call: TRBD2 (5 bases). Trimming stripped 3 bases from V and 4 bases from J, with 12 bases between. The CDR3 runs to 15 residues. Germline CDR1 reads LNHNV; CDR2 reads YYDKDF (reference sequence). The CDR3 sequence is CATSRVPEGTGELFF. The CDR3 nucleotides are TGTGCCACCAGCAGGGTTCCAGAGGGCACCGGGGAGCTGTTTTTT. Full variable domain (remainder filled in from reference TRBV15 and TRBJ2-2): DAMVIQNPRYQVTQFGKPVTLSCSQTLNHNVMYWYQQKSSQAPKLLFHYYDKDFNNEADTPDNFQSRRPNTSFCFLDIRSPGLGDTAMYLCATSRVPEGTGELFFGEGSRLTVL.

The genes are TRBV28 and TRBJ2-7; D is undetermined. The CDR3 is 15 residues long. CDR1 and CDR2 from the germline V gene are MDHEN and SYDVKM. Trimming stripped 5 bases from V and 1 base from J, with 15 bases between. The CDR3 reads CASSPDPLRSYEQYF. DNA of the CDR3: TGTGCCAGCAGTCCGGACCCACTGCGGTCCTACGAGCAGTACTTC. Filled out from reference TRBV28 and TRBJ2-7, the complete variable domain reads DVKVTQSSRYLVKRTGEKVFLECVQDMDHENMFWYRQDPGLGLRLIYFSYDVKMKEKGDIPEGYSVSREKKERFSLILESASTNQTSMYLCASSPDPLRSYEQYFGPGTRLTVT.

The chain has TRBV28 and TRBJ2-2; D possibly corresponds to TRBD1 (5 bases). Trimming removed 8 bases from V and 0 bases from J, with 13 bases in between. This CDR3 contains 15 residues. Germline CDR1 and CDR2: MDHEN and SYDVKM. CDR3 in DNA: TGTGCCAGCGGTCAGACAGACGCGAACACCGGGGAGCTGTTTTTT. Protein: CASGQTDANTGELFF.

In its sample, this clonotype was seen a few times. V and J are TRBV6-1 and TRBJ1-2; tentative D call: TRBD1 (6 bases). The CDR3 spans 11 residues. The ends were cut back, 8 bases at V and 8 bases at J, with 12 bases in the middle. From germline, CDR1 is MNHNS and CDR2 SASEGT. Here the CDR3 reads CASSYRAGYTF. For the CDR3, the DNA is TGTGCCAGCTCCTACAGGGCAGGCTACACCTTC.

CDR3 amino acids: CSARVWDSGRLAGGEQFF. For the CDR3, the DNA is TGCAGTGCTAGAGTTTGGGATAGCGGGAGGTTGGCCGGGGGTGAGCAGTTCTTC. J is TRBJ2-1 and V is TRBV20-1; TRBD2 aligns across 10 bases. With 1 base clipped from V and 9 bases from J, the junction kept 18 bases outside the gene matches. The CDR3 is 18 amino acids. Germline V lookup: CDR1 DFQATT, CDR2 SNEGSKA (reference sequence).

A few counts support this clonotype. V gene TRBV18 combines with J gene TRBJ1-1; TRBD1 aligns across 11 bases. The CDR3 runs to 16 residues. Germline V gene sequence: CDR1 KGHSH, CDR2 LQKENI. The junction had 9 bases not matched to a gene; V was cut back by 5 bases and J by 4 bases. The CDR3 region has the DNA TGTGCCAGCTCAGATACCGGGACAGGGGGAAGCACTGAAGCTTTCTTT. It translates to CASSDTGTGGSTEAFF.

This sequence joins TRBV10-3 and TRBJ2-7; 11 bases match TRBD2. CDR1 is ENHRY, CDR2 SYGVKD, per germline. V lost 3 bases, J lost 4 bases, and 8 bases stayed unmatched. The CDR3 sequence is 16 residues long. The chain's CDR3 is CAISDFSGRARYEQYF. In nucleotides, the CDR3 is TGTGCCATCAGTGACTTTAGCGGGAGGGCCAGGTACGAGCAGTACTTC.

This clonotype was recorded at least ten times. This sequence joins TRBV6-1 and TRBJ1-4; possible D gene TRBD1, 6 bases. The germline V gene encodes CDR1 MNHNS and CDR2 SASEGT. This CDR3 comprises 13 residues. Deletions cut 6 bases from V and 8 bases from J, with 13 bases between. The CDR3 here is CASRRAGDEKLFF. CDR3 bases: TGTGCCAGCAGGCGAGCAGGGGACGAAAAACTGTTTTTT.

V is TRBV20-1 and J is TRBJ2-1; D ambiguous. The ends were cut back, 3 bases at V and 1 base at J, with 10 bases in the middle. Looked up from germline, CDR1 is DFQATT and CDR2 is SNEGSKA (reference sequence). The CDR3 has 14 residues. CDR3 DNA: TGCAGTGCTAGGTCCAGCAGTTCCTACAATGAGCAGTTCTTC. It translates to CSARSSSSYNEQFF.

The chain is built from TRBV12-3 or TRBV12-4 and TRBJ1-5; D is perhaps TRBD1 (5 bases). The CDR3 length is 13 residues. V was cut by 2 bases and J by 9 bases, with 11 bases left in between. Written as DNA, the CDR3 is TGTGCCAGCAGTTTACAGGGAAGATCGCCCCAGCATTTT. Translating gives CASSLQGRSPQHF.

This clonotype was picked up many times. This chain uses TRBV24-1 with TRBJ2-2, with TRBD2 matching 8 bases. Trimming cost V 0 bases and J 6 bases; bases outside gene matches: 8. The CDR3 contains 17 residues. The germline V gene encodes CDR1 KGHDR and CDR2 SFDVKD. The CDR3: CATSDLGRTSLSGELFF. CDR3 DNA sequence: TGTGCCACCAGTGATTTGGGCCGGACTAGCCTCTCCGGGGAGCTGTTTTTT.

This sequence joins TRBV5-6 and TRBJ2-2; the D is unclear. The V gene lost 2 bases and the J gene lost 0 bases, with 11 bases spanning the gap. This CDR3 is built from 16 residues. The V gene's germline CDR1 is SGHDT and CDR2 YYEEEE. The CDR3 coding sequence is TGTGCCAGCAGCTTCGCGTTTACCGCGAACACCGGGGAGCTGTTTTTT. Amino acids: CASSFAFTANTGELFF.